This TCR beta chain came from a study of cytomegalovirus exposure and HLA in healthy donors. General study results and limits: The study reported that TCR beta sequences accurately predicted HLA-A and HLA-B alleles in most subjects. The study dropped some indistinguishable V segments, TRBV6-2 and TRBV6-3 among them. Earlier findings revealed that most TCR beta V segments proved productive either about 87% or about 30% of the time.

Despite likely unrecorded immune exposures, the donors were nominally healthy at the time of sampling. 13 Jbeta primers and 60 Vbeta primers were used for the PCR. Clones were sequenced by immunoSEQ multiplex PCR, and TCRdb holds only the in-frame ones, with some missing. The table includes under 200,000 clones, 65% to 80% detected once. CDR3 length: 13 amino acids. The ends were cut back, 2 bases at V and 9 bases at J, with 11 bases in the middle. The germline V gene has CDR1 SNHLY and CDR2 FYNNEI. Remarks on this clone: Antigen specificity is unknown.

Sample: PBMCs. This sequence joins TRBV2 and TRBJ1-5; D call uncertain. The source is a woman in her forties or fifties in good health and CMV-seropositive. The CDR3 loop reads CASSESAITPQHF. CDR3 nucleotide sequence: TGTGCCAGCAGTGAATCAGCGATCACGCCCCAGCATTTT.